This TCR beta chain derives from a study of glioma-infiltrating T cells. Study-wide points: Non-neoplastic patients had below-expected tissue-blood divergence, while all gliomas exceeded expectation. Only very few CDR3 sequences appeared in both tissue and blood.

This clonotype was seen repeatedly, ten times or more. Its target is unknown. The iRepertoire nested amplicon-rescue multiplex PCR amplified TCR alpha and beta CDR3s from RNA. Tissue mRNA or PBMC total RNA, roughly 100-400 ng, went into one-step reverse transcription and amplification. One entry per CDR3 protein, called by TCRdb with MiXCR from the multiplex PCR reads. The sample carries 170,000 or so distinct CDR3 sequences, about 40% recorded once. What was sequenced was glioma tissue, nonneoplastic brain tissue, or PBMCs (not recorded which). The receptor was derived from a human donor with low-grade glioma or glioblastoma, undergoing nonglioma brain surgery, or in good health (not recorded which).

CDR3 sequence reads: CASRGPNNEQFF. The CDR3, as DNA: TGTGCCAGCAGAGGCCCGAACAATGAGCAGTTCTTC. The chain links TRBV28 to TRBJ2-1; D gene uncertain. CDR1 is MDHEN and CDR2 is SYDVKM in the germline V gene. The V end was cut by 6 bases, the J end by 5 bases, with 8 bases between. This CDR3 region has 12 residues.